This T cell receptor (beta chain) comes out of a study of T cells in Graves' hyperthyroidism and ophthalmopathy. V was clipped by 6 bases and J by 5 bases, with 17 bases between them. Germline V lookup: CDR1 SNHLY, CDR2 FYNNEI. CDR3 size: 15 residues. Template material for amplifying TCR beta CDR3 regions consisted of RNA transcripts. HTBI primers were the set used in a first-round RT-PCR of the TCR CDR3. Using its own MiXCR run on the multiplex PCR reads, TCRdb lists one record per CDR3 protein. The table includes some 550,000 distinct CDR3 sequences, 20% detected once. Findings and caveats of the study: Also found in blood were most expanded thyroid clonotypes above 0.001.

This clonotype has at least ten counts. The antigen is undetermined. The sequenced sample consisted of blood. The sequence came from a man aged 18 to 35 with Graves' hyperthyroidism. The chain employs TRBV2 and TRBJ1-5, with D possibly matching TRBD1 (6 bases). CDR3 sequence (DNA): TGTGCCAGCAGCCGAGGTGGGACATCCGATCAGCCCCAGCATTTT. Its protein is CASSRGGTSDQPQHF.